The source of this T cell receptor beta chain is a study of cytomegalovirus exposure and HLA in healthy donors. Across the whole study: Samples from HLA-typed donors yielded about 85 million unique TCRs in an early data release.

PCR primers comprised 60 Vbeta and 13 Jbeta primers. The assay was immunoSEQ multiplex PCR, and TCRdb's table has in-frame clones only and misses some. The table shows about 210,000 clones, with about 80% occurring only once. The CDR3 is 13 residues long. Trimming stripped 1 base from V and 3 bases from J, with 7 bases between. Germline V lookup: CDR1 MDHEN, CDR2 SYDVKM. In regard to this clone: Its specificity is unknown.

Study-wide results and limits: Listed as cytomegalovirus-associated were more than 150 TCR beta chains. In a later analysis, donors in an Asian-associated ancestry cluster reportedly had fewer N-insertions in productive TCRs than the cohort mean.

The V and J genes are TRBV28 and TRBJ2-7; D is uncertain. Sequencing input: PBMCs. The receptor's source is a woman aged 25 to 39 in good health and CMV-seropositive. The CDR3 region has the DNA TGTGCCAGCAGTTTATTGCCTAGCTACGAGCAGTACTTC. Translated: CASSLLPSYEQYF.